This record concerns one T cell receptor (beta chain) sequence. Its antigen is undetermined. These data come from a study of OX40 agonist ivuxolimab in advanced cancers. Study-wide context: Prior checkpoint blockade (anti-PD-1, anti-PD-L1 or anti-CTLA-4) was permitted; approximately 40% had it. General observations from the study: Partial responders treated at 0.1-3.0 mg/kg exhibited clonal expansion among the lowest measured.

The assay was immunoSEQ multiplex PCR, and TCRdb's table has in-frame clones only and misses some. The table includes 30,000 to 45,000 clones, approximately 79% detected once. The length of the CDR3 is 17 residues. V shed 3 bases and J 0 bases; nucleotides not matched to a gene: 4. Germline lookup yields CDR1 SGHTA and CDR2 FQGNSA. The TCR comes from an adult with an advanced solid tumor such as melanoma, head and neck, liver or kidney cancer. Sequences were derived from CD4+ or CD8+ T cells sorted from blood, sampled in a trial of the OX40 agonist ivuxolimab. The V and J genes are TRBV7-2 and TRBJ2-1, with TRBD2 matching over 11 bases. CDR3 amino acids: CASSLVAGGSSYNEQFF. CDR3 bases: TGTGCCAGCAGCTTGGTAGCGGGGGGGAGCTCCTACAATGAGCAGTTCTTC.